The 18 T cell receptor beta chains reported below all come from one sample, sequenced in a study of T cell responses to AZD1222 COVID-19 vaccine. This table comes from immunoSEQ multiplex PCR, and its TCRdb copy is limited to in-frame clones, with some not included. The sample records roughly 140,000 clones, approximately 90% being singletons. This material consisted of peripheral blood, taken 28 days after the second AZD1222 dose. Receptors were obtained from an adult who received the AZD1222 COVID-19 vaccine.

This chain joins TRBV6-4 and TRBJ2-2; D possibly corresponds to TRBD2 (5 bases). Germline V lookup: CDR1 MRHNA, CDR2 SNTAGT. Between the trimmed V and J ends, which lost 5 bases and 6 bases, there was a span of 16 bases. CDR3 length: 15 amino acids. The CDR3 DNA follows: TGTGCCAGCAGTAGCGGACCTGGAGCGGCCGGGGAGCTGTTTTTT. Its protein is CASSSGPGAAGELFF.

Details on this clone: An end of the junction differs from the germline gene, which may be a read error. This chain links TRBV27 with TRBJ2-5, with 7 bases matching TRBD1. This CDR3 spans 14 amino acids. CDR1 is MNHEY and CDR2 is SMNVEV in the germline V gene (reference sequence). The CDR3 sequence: CASSLIGTAESQYF. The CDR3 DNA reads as TGTGCCAGCAGTTTAATCGGGACAGCTGAGAGCCAGTACTTC.

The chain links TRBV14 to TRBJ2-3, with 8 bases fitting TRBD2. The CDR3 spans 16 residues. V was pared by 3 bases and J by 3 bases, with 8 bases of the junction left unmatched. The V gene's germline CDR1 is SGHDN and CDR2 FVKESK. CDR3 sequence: CASSHRTSKRTDTQYF. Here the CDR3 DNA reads TGTGCCAGCAGCCACCGGACTAGCAAAAGAACAGATACGCAGTATTTT.

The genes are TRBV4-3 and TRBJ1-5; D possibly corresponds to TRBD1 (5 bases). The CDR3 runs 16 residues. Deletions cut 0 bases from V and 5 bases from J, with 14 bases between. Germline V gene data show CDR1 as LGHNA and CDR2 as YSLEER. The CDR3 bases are TGCGCCAGCAGCCAAGAAGCGGCAGGGAGGGATCAGCCCCAGCATTTT. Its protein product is CASSQEAAGRDQPQHF.

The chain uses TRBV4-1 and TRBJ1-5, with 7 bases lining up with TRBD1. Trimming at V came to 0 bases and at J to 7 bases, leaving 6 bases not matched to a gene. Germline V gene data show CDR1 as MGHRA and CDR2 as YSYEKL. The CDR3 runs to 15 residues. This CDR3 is CASSQDSGGGQPQHF. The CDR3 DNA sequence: TGCGCCAGCAGCCAAGATTCAGGGGGAGGCCAGCCCCAGCATTTT.

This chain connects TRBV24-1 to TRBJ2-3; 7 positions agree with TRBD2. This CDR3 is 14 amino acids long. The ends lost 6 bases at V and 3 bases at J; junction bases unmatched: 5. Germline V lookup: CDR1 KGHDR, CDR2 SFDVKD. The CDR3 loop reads CATSSNGRTDTQYF. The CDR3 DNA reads TGTGCCACCAGTTCTAACGGGAGGACAGATACGCAGTATTTT.

The CDR3, as DNA: TGTGCCAGCAGGAGGGACGGCAACACCGGGGAGCTGTTTTTT. It is translated as CASRRDGNTGELFF. V is TRBV6-5 and J is TRBJ2-2, with D possibly called TRBD1 or TRBD2 (5 bases each). CDR3 size: 14 residues. CDR1 is MNHEY and CDR2 is SVGAGI in the germline V gene. V was pared by 6 bases and J by 2 bases, with 10 bases between.

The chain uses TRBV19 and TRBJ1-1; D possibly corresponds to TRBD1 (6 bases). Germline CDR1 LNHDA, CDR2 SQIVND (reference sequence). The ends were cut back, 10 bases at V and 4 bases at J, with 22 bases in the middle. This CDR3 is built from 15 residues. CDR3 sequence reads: CATTKSLGGGTEAFF. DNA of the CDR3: TGTGCCACCACCAAAAGCCTAGGGGGGGGCACTGAAGCTTTCTTT.

The CDR3 loop is CASSPTDGPEAFF. In DNA, the CDR3 is TGTGCCAGCAGCCCCACAGACGGGCCTGAAGCTTTCTTT. The chain uses TRBV14 and TRBJ1-1; D gene ambiguous. Germline CDR1 SGHDN, CDR2 FVKESK. V was clipped by 4 bases and J by 6 bases, with 12 bases between them. CDR3 length equals 13 residues.

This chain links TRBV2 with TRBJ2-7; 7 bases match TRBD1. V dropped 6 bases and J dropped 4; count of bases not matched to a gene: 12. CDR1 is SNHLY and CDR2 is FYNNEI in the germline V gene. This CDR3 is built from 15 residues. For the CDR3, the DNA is TGTGCCAGCAGAGAACGGGACAGCGCCTTGTACGAGCAGTACTTC. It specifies CASRERDSALYEQYF. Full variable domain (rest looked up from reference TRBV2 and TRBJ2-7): EPEVTQTPSHQVTQMGQEVILRCVPISNHLYFYWYRQILGQKVEFLVSFYNNEISEKSEIFDDQFSVERPDGSNFTLKIRSTKLEDSAMYFCASRERDSALYEQYFGPGTRLTVT.

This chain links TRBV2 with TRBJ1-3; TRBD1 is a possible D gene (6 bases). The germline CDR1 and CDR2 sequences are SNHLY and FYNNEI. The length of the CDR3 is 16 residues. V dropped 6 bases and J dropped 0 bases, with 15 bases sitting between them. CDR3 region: CASRHRRGDSGNTIYF. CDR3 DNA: TGTGCCAGCAGACACCGCAGGGGCGACTCTGGAAACACCATATATTTT.

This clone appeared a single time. The CDR3 sequence is CASWAGSEAFF. The DNA for the CDR3 is TGTGCCAGCTGGGCAGGGTCTGAAGCTTTCTTT. The chain couples TRBV6-5 to TRBJ1-1, with D maybe TRBD1 (5 bases). Germline CDR1 and CDR2: MNHEY and SVGAGI. V was shortened by 8 bases and J by 6 bases, with 10 bases between the two germline ends. There are 11 residues in the CDR3.

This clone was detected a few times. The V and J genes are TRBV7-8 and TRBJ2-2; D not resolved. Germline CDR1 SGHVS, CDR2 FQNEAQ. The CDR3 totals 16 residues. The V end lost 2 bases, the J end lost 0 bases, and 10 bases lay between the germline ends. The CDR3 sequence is CASSLRRVSNTGELFF. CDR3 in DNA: TGTGCCAGCAGCTTAAGGCGTGTATCGAACACCGGGGAGCTGTTTTTT.

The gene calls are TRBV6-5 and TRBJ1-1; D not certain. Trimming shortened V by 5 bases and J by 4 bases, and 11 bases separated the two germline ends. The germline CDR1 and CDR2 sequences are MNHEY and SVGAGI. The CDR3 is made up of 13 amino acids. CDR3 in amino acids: CASSSVRTTEAFF. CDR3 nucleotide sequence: TGTGCCAGCAGTAGCGTACGGACCACTGAAGCTTTCTTT.

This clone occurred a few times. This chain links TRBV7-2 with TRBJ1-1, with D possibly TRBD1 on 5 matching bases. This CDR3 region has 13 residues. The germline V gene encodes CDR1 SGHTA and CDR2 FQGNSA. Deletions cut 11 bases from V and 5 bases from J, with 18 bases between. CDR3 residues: CASRAPAGTEAFF. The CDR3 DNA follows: TGTGCCTCCAGGGCCCCAGCGGGGACTGAAGCTTTCTTT.

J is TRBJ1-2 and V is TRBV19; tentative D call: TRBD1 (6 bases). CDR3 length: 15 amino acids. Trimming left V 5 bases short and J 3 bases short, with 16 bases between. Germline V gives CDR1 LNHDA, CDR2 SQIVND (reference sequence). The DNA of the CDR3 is TGTGCCAGTAGTCTCGGACAGAACCGACACTATGGCTACACCTTC. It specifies CASSLGQNRHYGYTF.

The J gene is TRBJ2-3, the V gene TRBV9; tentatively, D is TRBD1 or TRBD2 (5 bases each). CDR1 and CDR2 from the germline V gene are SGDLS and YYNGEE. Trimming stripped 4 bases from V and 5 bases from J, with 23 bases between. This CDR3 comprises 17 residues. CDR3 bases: TGTGCCAGCAGCTTCCGGGTTGGGACCTCGCAGGGAGATACGCAGTATTTT. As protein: CASSFRVGTSQGDTQYF.

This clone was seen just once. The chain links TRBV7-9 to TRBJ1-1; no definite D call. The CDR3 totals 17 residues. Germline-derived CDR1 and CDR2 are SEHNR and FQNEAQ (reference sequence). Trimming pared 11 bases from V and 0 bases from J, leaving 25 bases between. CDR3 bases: TGTGCCTCAGAGGGAGGTGTTGACCTCCCCCTGAACACTGAAGCTTTCTTT. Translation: CASEGGVDLPLNTEAFF.